This T cell receptor (beta chain) was obtained from a study of CD8 T cells in Susac syndrome. RNA amounts of roughly 0.45 to 1 ug underwent reverse transcription with random hexamers. Amplification of TCR beta CDR3 spanned 54 Vbeta and 13 Jbeta via immunoSEQ multiplex PCR. TCRdb re-analysed the immunoSEQ multiplex PCR reads in MiXCR, keeping a single row per CDR3 protein. The repertoire holds around 300,000 distinct CDR3 sequences, 70% to 90% seen once, with roughly 0.21% in the top ten. TCR beta from blood CD8+ and CD4+ T cells was sequenced. The CDR3 extends over 14 amino acids. Germline V gene data show CDR1 as MNHEY and CDR2 as SMNVEV (reference sequence). V was cut by 4 bases and J by 0 bases, with 10 bases left in between.

The rearrangement links TRBV27 to TRBJ2-7; D is perhaps TRBD1 or TRBD2 (5 bases each). Sequences were obtained from CD8+ T cells from PBMCs. This receptor was obtained from a human donor with multiple sclerosis. The CDR3, as DNA: TGTGCCAGCAGTTCTTGGGGGAGCTCCTACGAGCAGTACTTC. This gives the protein CASSSWGSSYEQYF.